This is a list of T cell receptor beta chains from one sample in a study of shared clonotypes between healthy human individuals. Assay used: immunoSEQ multiplex PCR; TCRdb lists only in-frame clones, some missing. This sample has 2 million or so clones, with roughly 94% found just once. The sample was naive CD4+ T cells sorted from blood. These receptors were obtained from a man aged 18 to 35 in good health. Each CDR3 is given with its conserved first and last residue. The order of the fields is clone size, D gene, V gene, CDR3 protein. The D gene is left open where the match is weak. The size field is filled for only some rows; it gives once, few, many or a size class.

NA,NA,TRBV6-6,CASSYGEGLRDTQYF
NA,NA,TRBV11-2,CASSLGQFQETQYF
once,NA,TRBV5-1,CASSVMTGAGNTIYF
once,NA,TRBV7-9,CASSPSKSSYNEQFF
few,NA,TRBV2,CASSDRGEDSPLHF
NA,TRBD1,TRBV19,CASSTGIPFNSGQGMNTEAFF
NA,NA,TRBV6-1,CASNLGGSSNQPQHF
NA,NA,TRBV7-2,CASSLVATYEQYF
NA,NA,TRBV19,CASSFRDPNQPQHF
NA,NA,TRBV5-6,CASSFQVGDQPQHF
NA,NA,TRBV5-1,CASSFTAGDTQYF
NA,TRBD2,TRBV6-1,CASHRGLASHNEQFF
NA,NA,TRBV10-3,CASQGKETQYF
once,NA,TRBV19,CASHSTGELFF
NA,NA,TRBV7-8,CASSLARGAKNIQYF
NA,NA,TRBV19,CASSIGSSYGYTF
NA,NA,TRBV9,CASSALQGLAGANVLTF
once,TRBD1,TRBV6-5,CASSSRTGTYEQYF
NA,TRBD2,TRBV27,CASSLRLAGGPSRDTQYF
NA,NA,TRBV6-5,CASSPGGARDNEQFF
NA,TRBD1,TRBV5-1,CASSLGQGGQPQHF
NA,NA,TRBV6-5,CASRPGGANTGELFF
NA,TRBD2,TRBV19,CASSTTSGRARETQYF
NA,NA,TRBV2,CASRQQGRTDTQYF